This T cell receptor (beta chain) was retrieved from a study of human T cells and chemical hapten exposure. Documented time point: patch test 1, 2 weeks after DPC sensitization. Treatment: therapeutic diphenylcyclopropenone sensitization with weekly scalp DPC. For the library, individual cDNA molecules each received unique molecular identifiers. Authors' analysis steps: Samples held a median of 95,638 TCRs, range roughly 20,000–750,000. TCRdb re-derived calls from the RACE reads in MiXCR, one entry per CDR3 protein. TCRdb's processing, not the authors' own work, is the source of the V and J calls. The sample includes 350,000 or so distinct CDR3 sequences, around 7% of them seen just once. The material was whole blood, obtained in connection with sensitization to the hapten diphenylcyclopropenone (DPC). The receptor comes from a woman aged 18-29 years with alopecia areata. Some clones in this sample may be carry-over from other donors' samples.

CDR3: CASSPLGSGMVLAFF. Written as DNA, the CDR3 is TGTGCCAGCAGCCCGCTAGGAAGCGGGATGGTCTTAGCTTTCTTT. The chain uses TRBV7-6 and TRBJ1-1; D gene ambiguous. V gave up 5 bases and J gave up 10 bases, with 23 bases separating them. This CDR3 is 15 amino acids long. The V gene's germline CDR1 is SGHVS and CDR2 FNYEAQ.